The 28 T cell receptor beta chains listed next were all sequenced from one sample in a study of patients and donors after allogeneic stem cell transplantation. TCRdb redid the calling of the RT-PCR reads with MiXCR, one entry per CDR3 protein. Here the sample spans more than 850,000 distinct CDR3 sequences, approximately 19% being singletons. The sequenced sample consisted of blood, either unsorted or a sorted T cell fraction (not recorded which). The source of these receptors is a human donor who was either an allogeneic HSCT recipient or a stem cell or donor lymphocyte infusion donor (not recorded which). It is not recorded whose cells these are; they may come from a transplant donor.

This chain links TRBV13 with TRBJ1-4; no reliable D call. Germline-derived CDR1 and CDR2 are PRHDT and FYEKMQ (reference sequence). The CDR3 is made up of 13 amino acids. V gave up 3 bases and J gave up 5 bases, with 7 bases separating them. The CDR3 here is CASSLAENEKLFF. The CDR3 coding sequence is TGTGCCAGCAGCTTGGCCGAGAATGAAAAACTGTTTTTT. The whole variable domain, filled in from reference TRBV13 and TRBJ1-4, reads AAGVIQSPRHLIKEKRETATLKCYPIPRHDTVYWYQQGPGQDPQFLISFYEKMQSDKGSIPDRFSAQQFSDYHSELNMSSLELGDSALYFCASSLAENEKLFFGSGTQLSVL.

This clonotype was recorded a few times. The genes are TRBV12-3 or TRBV12-4 and TRBJ2-1; either TRBD1 or TRBD2 may fit D (5 bases each). V shed 10 bases and J shed 2 bases, with 12 bases lying between them. This CDR3 is 13 amino acids long. In nucleotides, the CDR3 is TGTGCCACGGGACCACCAACCTACAATGAGCAGTTCTTC. It translates to CATGPPTYNEQFF.

The chain recombines TRBV5-1 with TRBJ1-2; possibly TRBD1 for D (6 bases). CDR1 is SGHRS, CDR2 YFSETQ, per germline. The CDR3 is 13 amino acids. Trimming stripped 0 bases from V and 8 bases from J, with 11 bases between. The CDR3 region has the DNA TGCGCCAGCAGCTTGGGACAGGAGGCCGGCTACACCTTC. Residues: CASSLGQEAGYTF.

This clonotype appeared a few times. The rearrangement links TRBV10-3 to TRBJ2-7; D not resolved. The CDR3 has 12 residues. V was cut by 6 bases and J by 2 bases, with 8 bases left in between. The germline V gene has CDR1 ENHRY and CDR2 SYGVKD. The DNA for the CDR3 is TGTGCCATCAGCCGGCTTACCTACGAGCAGTACTTC. Translation gives CAISRLTYEQYF.

This clonotype was counted a few times. This rearrangement joins TRBV5-6 to TRBJ1-5, with 8 bases identical to TRBD1. Trimming cost V 2 bases and J 4 bases; bases outside gene matches: 5. Germline assignment: CDR1 SGHDT and CDR2 YYEEEE. The CDR3 runs to 15 residues. The CDR3 spells CASSFSGGVNQPQHF. The CDR3 DNA is TGTGCCAGCAGCTTCTCAGGGGGCGTTAATCAGCCCCAGCATTTT.

In this sample, this clonotype turned up once. This rearrangement joins TRBV4-1 to TRBJ2-5; weak D call: TRBD2 (7 bases). V was clipped by 0 bases and J by 2 bases, with 16 bases between them. Per the germline V gene, CDR1 is MGHRA and CDR2 is YSYEKL. The CDR3 is 17 amino acids. CDR3 loop: CASSQDAGARGQETQYF. The CDR3 region has the DNA TGCGCCAGCAGCCAAGATGCGGGGGCTAGGGGACAAGAGACCCAGTACTTC.

Only a few counts were recorded for this clonotype. The chain employs TRBV6-1 and TRBJ2-5, with D unresolved. V was trimmed by 4 bases and J by 5 bases, leaving 11 bases between them. Germline CDR1 reads MNHNS; CDR2 reads SASEGT. The CDR3 length is 13 residues. CDR3 protein: CASSGKSRETQYF. CDR3 DNA: TGTGCCAGCAGTGGTAAAAGCAGGGAGACCCAGTACTTC.

The table lists this clonotype with a few counts. The chain combines TRBV12-3 or TRBV12-4 with TRBJ1-6, with D possibly being TRBD1 (5 bases). Trimming removed 3 bases from V and 7 bases from J, with 10 bases in between. This CDR3 is 14 amino acids long. CDR3 in amino acids: CASSFQGRNSPLHF. CDR3 in DNA: TGTGCCAGCAGTTTTCAGGGTAGGAATTCACCCCTCCACTTT.

The chain has TRBV5-1 and TRBJ1-5; D unclear. This CDR3 is built from 19 residues. Germline values: CDR1 SGHRS, CDR2 YFSETQ. V gave up 1 base and J gave up 3 bases, with 23 bases separating them. The CDR3 here is CASSLNCSSSAGLNQPQHF. The CDR3 DNA reads TGCGCCAGCAGCTTGAATTGTAGTAGTTCAGCAGGCCTCAATCAGCCCCAGCATTTT.

J is TRBJ2-1 and V is TRBV6-1; 13 nucleotides agree with TRBD2. Germline V lookup: CDR1 MNHNS, CDR2 SASEGT. This CDR3 contains 15 residues. The ends lost 6 bases at V and 8 bases at J; junction bases unmatched: 7. CDR3 sequence: CASRRLAGGLDEQFF. The CDR3 nucleotides read TGTGCCAGCAGGCGACTAGCGGGGGGCTTGGATGAGCAGTTCTTC.

This clonotype was seen a handful of times. This chain connects TRBV12-3 or TRBV12-4 to TRBJ2-7, with a possible D match to TRBD1 (7 bases). Trimming shortened V by 4 bases and J by 5 bases, and 21 bases separated the two germline ends. The CDR3 is made up of 16 amino acids. The CDR3 coding sequence is TGTGCCAGCAGTTATGTAGGGGGCCGGGGGTTGAACGAGCAGTACTTC. Amino acids: CASSYVGGRGLNEQYF.

The chain combines TRBV6-5 with TRBJ1-2; 9 bases map to TRBD1. V dropped 2 bases and J dropped 7; count of bases not matched to a gene: 2. The germline CDR1 and CDR2 sequences are MNHEY and SVGAGI. CDR3 size: 13 residues. CDR3 coding DNA: TGTGCCAGCAGTTACATACAGGGGGCTGGCTACACCTTC. Its protein product is CASSYIQGAGYTF.

This clonotype was seen many times. V is TRBV12-3 or TRBV12-4 and J is TRBJ1-1, with D unresolved. The V gene lost 9 bases and the J gene lost 0 bases, with 5 bases spanning the gap. This CDR3 has 11 amino acids. In DNA form, the CDR3 reads TGTGCCAGTAAACTGAACACTGAAGCTTTCTTT. Translated, it gives CASKLNTEAFF.

The V and J genes are TRBV3-1 and TRBJ1-1; 9 nucleotides agree with TRBD1. Germline V lookup: CDR1 LGHDT, CDR2 YNNKEL (reference sequence). V gave up 3 bases and J gave up 3 bases; unmatched junction bases: 5. The CDR3 loop spans 15 amino acids. This CDR3 is CASSQSTGGHTEAFF. The CDR3 nucleotides are TGTGCCAGCAGCCAGTCTACAGGGGGCCACACTGAAGCTTTCTTT.

The V call is TRBV2, the J call TRBJ1-5, with TRBD1 identical over 7 bases. The germline gives CDR1 SNHLY, CDR2 FYNNEI. The CDR3 sequence is 13 residues long. J was trimmed by 6 bases and V by 6 bases; bases with no gene match: 5. In DNA form, the CDR3 reads TGTGCCAGCAGCTACAGGGGAAGTCAGCCCCAGCATTTT. Protein: CASSYRGSQPQHF.

This clonotype came up a few times. This rearrangement joins TRBV7-8 to TRBJ2-5, with D perhaps matching TRBD2 (6 bases). V lost 5 bases, J lost 5 bases, and 21 bases lay in between. CDR3 length equals 16 residues. CDR1 and CDR2 (germline): SGHVS, FQNEAQ. CDR3 protein: CASSQRDHRSGETQYF. Written as DNA, the CDR3 is TGTGCCAGCAGCCAAAGGGACCACCGAAGCGGGGAGACCCAGTACTTC. The complete variable domain, with remaining parts taken from reference TRBV7-8 and TRBJ2-5, reads GAGVSQSPRYKVAKRGQDVALRCDPISGHVSLFWYQQALGQGPEFLTYFQNEAQLDKSGLPSDRFFAERPEGSVSTLKIQRTQQEDSAVYLCASSQRDHRSGETQYFGPGTRLLVL.

This clonotype has a count of ten or more. The chain has TRBV5-1 and TRBJ1-2; no firm D call. The length of the CDR3 is 12 residues. V was pared by 4 bases and J by 3 bases, with 7 bases between. Germline V lookup: CDR1 SGHRS, CDR2 YFSETQ. The CDR3 loop is CASSPLDYGYTF. CDR3 nucleotide sequence: TGCGCCAGCAGCCCCCTTGACTATGGCTACACCTTC.

The chain employs TRBV5-1 and TRBJ2-7, with 11 bases fitting TRBD1. Germline V lookup: CDR1 SGHRS, CDR2 YFSETQ. After removal of 0 bases from V and 0 bases from J, the junction contained 5 bases not matched to a gene. The CDR3 runs to 17 residues. The DNA for the CDR3 is TGCGCCAGCAGCTTGGGGGGGACAGGGGGGAGCTCCTACGAGCAGTACTTC. Amino acids: CASSLGGTGGSSYEQYF.

A few counts support this clonotype. The chain uses TRBV4-2 and TRBJ2-2; TRBD1 matches 7 bases. V lost 4 bases, J lost 6 bases, and 8 bases stayed unmatched. Per the germline V gene, CDR1 is LGHNA and CDR2 is YNFKEQ. This CDR3 comprises 15 residues. DNA of the CDR3: TGTGCCAGCAGCCGAATCATCGGACAGGCCGGGGAGCTGTTTTTT. This gives the protein CASSRIIGQAGELFF.

In this sample, this clonotype turned up a few times. The chain joins TRBV6-7 to TRBJ1-2; no clear D. TRBV6-7 is treated as an ORF (open reading frame) with a function not yet certain. The CDR3 consists of 16 residues. Trimming took 0 bases from V and 4 from J, leaving 15 bases between them. The CDR3 region is CASSYSISERVYGYTF. The CDR3 coding sequence is TGTGCCAGCAGTTACTCGATCTCAGAGCGCGTCTATGGCTACACCTTC.

The chain uses TRBV5-1 and TRBJ1-1; 9 bases are a match to TRBD1. V was clipped by 6 bases and J by 0 bases; unmatched bases: 3. The CDR3 is made up of 14 amino acids. Germline V gives CDR1 SGHRS, CDR2 YFSETQ. CDR3 amino acids: CASTRQGVNTEAFF. CDR3 DNA sequence: TGCGCCAGCACACGACAGGGGGTGAACACTGAAGCTTTCTTT.

A few counts support this clonotype. The CDR3 nucleotides are TGTGCCAGCAGCCTGAGGGAGTACCGGGAGACCCAGTACTTC. This translates into CASSLREYRETQYF. The V gene is TRBV7-9, the J gene TRBJ2-5; maybe TRBD2 (5 bases). The CDR3 extends over 14 amino acids. Trimming stripped 5 bases from V and 5 bases from J, with 15 bases between. From germline, CDR1 is SEHNR and CDR2 FQNEAQ (reference sequence).

This sequence joins TRBV18 and TRBJ1-2; 12 nucleotides agree with TRBD1. J lost 8 bases, V lost 6 bases, and 7 bases had no gene match. Germline loops: CDR1 KGHSH, CDR2 LQKENI. CDR3 length: 14 amino acids. CDR3 nucleotides: TGTGCCAGCTCGGGGACAGGGGGCTCAAACGGCTACACCTTC. Translated: CASSGTGGSNGYTF.

This clonotype was recorded a few times. The chain is built from TRBV30 and TRBJ2-5, with unresolved D. The CDR3 runs 12 residues. Germline V gene data show CDR1 as GTSNPN and CDR2 as SVGIG (reference sequence). V was clipped by 2 bases and J by 2 bases, with 6 bases between them. The CDR3 DNA reads as TGTGCCTGGAGTAAGCAGCAAGAGACCCAGTACTTC. Protein: CAWSKQQETQYF.

This clonotype was detected a few times. The V and J genes are TRBV2 and TRBJ1-1; no firm D call. The length of the CDR3 is 11 residues. The germline V gene encodes CDR1 SNHLY and CDR2 FYNNEI. Trimming removed 5 bases from V and 11 bases from J, with 12 bases in between. DNA for the CDR3: TGTGCCAGCAGTTGGCAAACCGTCGCTTTCTTT. As protein: CASSWQTVAFF.

The V and J genes are TRBV7-9 and TRBJ1-4; D might be TRBD1 (5 bases). Germline CDR1 reads SEHNR; CDR2 reads FQNEAQ (reference sequence). The CDR3 covers 15 residues. Trimming cost V 5 bases and J 5 bases, with 15 bases left between them. CDR3 in DNA: TGTGCCAGCAGCCCCCAGCAGGGCATGAATGAAAAACTGTTTTTT. Translated, it gives CASSPQQGMNEKLFF.

This clonotype was detected a few times. The chain links TRBV6-1 to TRBJ2-3; 11 nucleotides agree with TRBD1. CDR3 length: 14 residues. From germline, CDR1 is MNHNS and CDR2 SASEGT. V trimming: 6 bases; J trimming: 6 bases; junction bases outside the gene matches: 5. The CDR3 loop reads CASRWTGGLDTQYF. The DNA of the CDR3 is TGTGCCAGCAGGTGGACAGGGGGCCTTGATACGCAGTATTTT.

The V call is TRBV4-2, the J call TRBJ2-4; D is undetermined. The CDR3 is 18 amino acids. V gave up 2 bases and J gave up 1 base, with 18 bases separating them. Germline CDR1 is LGHNA and CDR2 is YNFKEQ. DNA of the CDR3: TGTGCCAGCAGCCAAAGGTTAGATCCCCTGGGGGCCAAAAACATTCAGTACTTC. It encodes CASSQRLDPLGAKNIQYF.